The 24 T cell receptor beta chains reported below all come from one sample, sequenced in a study of shared clonotypes between healthy human individuals. Produced via immunoSEQ multiplex PCR; TCRdb's table is partial and in-frame only. The profile shows a few million clones, approximately 90% of them singletons. The sequenced sample consisted of naive CD4+ T cells sorted from blood. Stated subset: CD45RA+ positively selected. The receptor set was obtained from a man younger than 35 in good health.

The chain uses TRBV4-1 and TRBJ1-1; weak D call: TRBD1 (5 bases). Germline V CDR1 and CDR2: MGHRA, YSYEKL. V was pared by 1 base and J by 10 bases, with 10 bases between. CDR3 length: 12 amino acids. CDR3 nucleotide sequence: TGCGCCAGCAGCCAAGGGGGCCCCCGAGCTTTCTTT. Translated: CASSQGGPRAFF.

This clone came up once. The chain links TRBV10-3 to TRBJ2-7, with 9 bases lining up with TRBD1. Losses at the gene ends were 2 bases for V and 3 bases for J; bases not matched to a gene: 5. Germline-derived CDR1 and CDR2 are ENHRY and SYGVKD. This CDR3 has 15 residues. The CDR3: CAISETGQGSYEQYF. Here the CDR3 DNA reads TGTGCCATCAGTGAGACTGGACAGGGGAGCTACGAGCAGTACTTC.

This clone was seen once. This sequence joins TRBV5-1 and TRBJ1-4; D remains unclear. Between the trimmed V and J ends, which lost 1 base and 8 bases, there was a span of 18 bases. In germline, CDR1 is SGHRS, CDR2 YFSETQ. The CDR3 sequence is 16 residues long. For the CDR3, the DNA is TGCGCCAGCAGCTTGCTAGGGAACCCCGAGGGAGAAAAACTGTTTTTT. This sequence encodes CASSLLGNPEGEKLFF.

The chain recombines TRBV6-6 with TRBJ2-3; no firm D call. V lost 6 bases to trimming and J lost 0 bases, with 10 bases between them. CDR1 MNHNY and CDR2 SVGAGI come from the germline V gene (reference sequence). This CDR3 spans 14 amino acids. CDR3 bases: TGTGCCAGCAGACCAAAGACTAGCACAGATACGCAGTATTTT. Residues: CASRPKTSTDTQYF.

Only one count was recorded for this clone. The chain links TRBV18 to TRBJ2-2, with 7 bases identical to TRBD1. Germline values: CDR1 KGHSH, CDR2 LQKENI. CDR3 size: 16 residues. V was pared by 5 bases and J by 4 bases, with 10 bases of the junction left unmatched. CDR3 in amino acids: CASSLPGQQSTGELFF. Written as DNA, the CDR3 is TGTGCCAGCTCATTACCGGGACAGCAGAGCACCGGGGAGCTGTTTTTT.

V usage is TRBV25-1 and J usage is TRBJ2-6; D possibly corresponds to TRBD2 (5 bases). Germline V lookup: CDR1 MGHDK, CDR2 SYGVNS. CDR3 length: 16 residues. Trimming left V 1 base short and J 0 bases short, with 7 bases between. The CDR3 protein is CASSELGSSGANVLTF. DNA of the CDR3: TGTGCCAGCAGTGAATTGGGGAGCTCTGGGGCCAACGTCCTGACTTTC. Looking up the rest from reference TRBV25-1 and TRBJ2-6 gives the full variable domain: EADIYQTPRYLVIGTGKKITLECSQTMGHDKMYWYQQDPGMELHLIHYSYGVNSTEKGDLSSESTVSRIRTEHFPLTLESARPSHTSQYLCASSELGSSGANVLTFGAGSRLTVL.

The V gene is TRBV5-1, the J gene TRBJ2-3; no clear D. The CDR3 contains 16 residues. V was trimmed by 0 bases and J by 4 bases, leaving 15 bases between them. Per the germline V gene, CDR1 is SGHRS and CDR2 is YFSETQ. The CDR3 DNA reads TGCGCCAGCAGCTTGGTAGCCCTGGGAAAGGCAGATACGCAGTATTTT. Translation: CASSLVALGKADTQYF.

This clone occurred once. This chain joins TRBV2 and TRBJ2-5; 7 nucleotides line up with TRBD1. Germline CDR1 and CDR2: SNHLY and FYNNEI. The CDR3 is made up of 16 amino acids. V trimming: 6 bases; J trimming: 2 bases; junction bases outside the gene matches: 12. The CDR3: CASSVGTAKLQETQYF. The DNA for the CDR3 is TGTGCCAGCAGCGTGGGGACAGCAAAGCTTCAAGAGACCCAGTACTTC.

This rearrangement joins TRBV18 to TRBJ1-1; D is uncertain. V lost 3 bases and J 3 bases, leaving 11 bases between the germline ends. The CDR3 spans 14 residues. The germline CDR1 and CDR2 sequences are KGHSH and LQKENI. The CDR3 spells CASSPEHRYTEAFF. The CDR3, as DNA: TGTGCCAGCTCACCGGAACACCGATACACTGAAGCTTTCTTT.

The chain links TRBV30 to TRBJ1-3; D not certain. This CDR3 has 13 residues. Germline CDR1 is GTSNPN and CDR2 is SVGIG (reference sequence). Trimming cost V 4 bases and J 4 bases, with 11 bases left between them. The CDR3 loop is CAWNPGLGNTIYF. The CDR3 nucleotides read TGTGCCTGGAATCCGGGCCTCGGAAACACCATATATTTT.

This chain links TRBV5-6 with TRBJ2-5, with no clear D. This CDR3 region has 14 residues. Germline V gene sequence: CDR1 SGHDT, CDR2 YYEEEE. The germline V and J ends were trimmed by 4 bases and 2 bases, with 12 bases remaining between them. The CDR3, as DNA: TGTGCCAGCAGCGCCCCCCCGAGTCAAGAGACCCAGTACTTC. Amino acids: CASSAPPSQETQYF.

Worth noting for this clone: In the same sample, other DNA sequences code for this CDR3. The chain links TRBV7-9 to TRBJ2-7; TRBD1 or TRBD2 may be the D gene (5 bases each). The V and J ends lost 0 bases and 4 bases respectively, with 7 bases between them. From germline, CDR1 is SEHNR and CDR2 FQNEAQ (reference sequence). The CDR3 totals 13 residues. CDR3 residues: CASSLAGGYEQYF. DNA of the CDR3: TGTGCCAGCAGCTTAGCTGGGGGTTACGAGCAGTACTTC.

Concerning this clone: Other DNA sequences in the sample encode the same CDR3. The CDR3 loop reads CASSFGSYEQYF. CDR3 DNA sequence: TGTGCCAGCAGCTTTGGCAGCTACGAGCAGTACTTC. V gene TRBV5-4 combines with J gene TRBJ2-7; D is uncertain. This CDR3 has 12 residues. Germline lookup yields CDR1 SGHNT and CDR2 YYREEE (reference sequence). Trimming removed 2 bases from V and 3 bases from J, with 6 bases in between.

This CDR3 reads CASNPDGNQPQHF. CDR3 in DNA: TGTGCCAGCAACCCGGACGGGAATCAGCCCCAGCATTTT. The chain recombines TRBV6-6 with TRBJ1-5; D gene ambiguous. CDR1 and CDR2 from the germline V gene are MNHNY and SVGAGI (reference sequence). This CDR3 region has 13 residues. Deletions cut 7 bases from V and 4 bases from J, with 11 bases between.

The rearrangement links TRBV19 to TRBJ1-5; 7 nucleotides align to TRBD1. The CDR3 runs 15 residues. Per the germline V gene, CDR1 is LNHDA and CDR2 is SQIVND (reference sequence). The V segment lost 4 bases and the J segment 4 bases; nucleotides outside the gene matches: 7. The CDR3 DNA sequence: TGTGCCAGTAGTACCGGGACAGAGGGGAATCAGCCCCAGCATTTT. It encodes CASSTGTEGNQPQHF.

V is TRBV5-6 and J is TRBJ1-6, with unresolved D. The CDR3 covers 13 residues. CDR1 and CDR2 from the germline V gene are SGHDT and YYEEEE. V shed 0 bases and J shed 10 bases, with 8 bases lying between them. The CDR3: CASSLEQESPLHF. DNA for the CDR3: TGTGCCAGCAGCTTGGAGCAGGAGTCACCCCTCCACTTT.

This clone was picked up one time. This rearrangement joins TRBV9 to TRBJ2-5; D tentatively fits TRBD1 or TRBD2 (5 bases each). Germline V lookup: CDR1 SGDLS, CDR2 YYNGEE. The CDR3 runs to 16 residues. With 0 bases removed from V and 5 bases from J, the gap between germline ends came to 17 bases. The CDR3 spells CASSVAGGRPLETQYF. The CDR3, as DNA: TGTGCCAGCAGCGTAGCTGGGGGACGGCCTCTTGAGACCCAGTACTTC.

This clone was counted once. The rearrangement uses TRBV10-3 and TRBJ2-3, with 10 nucleotides matching TRBD2. The J segment lost 4 bases and the V segment lost 4 bases, leaving 11 bases of the junction unmatched. The CDR3 is made up of 17 amino acids. CDR1 and CDR2 (germline): ENHRY, SYGVKD. In nucleotides, the CDR3 is TGTGCCATCAGTGTGCCTAGCGGGAGTACGAAGGCAGATACGCAGTATTTT. Translation: CAISVPSGSTKADTQYF.

On this clone itself: The junction does not match germline at one end; this may be a read error. V usage is TRBV27 and J usage is TRBJ2-7, with D possibly TRBD2 on 6 matching bases. CDR1 and CDR2 from the germline V gene are MNHEY and SMNVEV (reference sequence). The CDR3 has 16 amino acids. CDR3 nucleotides: TGTGCCAGCAGTCCGGTACGCGGGGTATACTCCTTCGAGCAGTACTTC. Encoded protein: CASSPVRGVYSFEQYF.

V is TRBV5-1 and J is TRBJ1-1; 9 bases map to TRBD1. V lost 7 bases and J lost 4; bases outside the gene matches: 8. Germline assignment: CDR1 SGHRS and CDR2 YFSETQ. The CDR3 is made up of 14 amino acids. The CDR3 spells CASRGTTGGTEAFF. The CDR3 DNA reads TGCGCCAGCCGAGGGACGACAGGGGGCACTGAAGCTTTCTTT.

The chain is built from TRBV2 and TRBJ1-2; D uncertain. This CDR3 contains 11 residues. Trimming stripped 0 bases from V and 14 bases from J, with 10 bases between. CDR1 is SNHLY, CDR2 FYNNEI, per germline. The CDR3, as DNA: TGTGCCAGCAGTGAAGCGCTTCCGGGGACCTTC. Translation gives CASSEALPGTF.

This chain connects TRBV27 to TRBJ1-2, with TRBD1 matching over 9 bases. The germline gives CDR1 MNHEY, CDR2 SMNVEV (reference sequence). Trimming removed 5 bases from V and 8 bases from J; junction bases left unmatched: 12. This CDR3 has 15 amino acids. CDR3 amino acids: CASSQTGTGTLGYTF. Here the CDR3 DNA reads TGTGCCAGCAGTCAGACCGGGACAGGGACCCTGGGCTACACCTTC.

The V gene is TRBV5-1, the J gene TRBJ2-1; a possible D gene is TRBD2 (6 bases). The germline V gene encodes CDR1 SGHRS and CDR2 YFSETQ. The CDR3 consists of 17 residues. Trimming cost V 0 bases and J 0 bases, with 13 bases left between them. The CDR3 protein is CASSLGPGAYSYNEQFF. The CDR3 DNA reads TGCGCCAGCAGCTTGGGTCCGGGAGCCTACTCCTACAATGAGCAGTTCTTC.

This chain links TRBV27 with TRBJ2-5, with 8 bases identical to TRBD1. The germline V gene has CDR1 MNHEY and CDR2 SMNVEV (reference sequence). Losses at the gene ends were 6 bases for V and 1 base for J; bases not matched to a gene: 4. The CDR3 has 14 amino acids. The chain's CDR3 is CASRKTGAQETQYF. The DNA of the CDR3 is TGTGCCAGCAGGAAGACAGGGGCCCAAGAGACCCAGTACTTC.